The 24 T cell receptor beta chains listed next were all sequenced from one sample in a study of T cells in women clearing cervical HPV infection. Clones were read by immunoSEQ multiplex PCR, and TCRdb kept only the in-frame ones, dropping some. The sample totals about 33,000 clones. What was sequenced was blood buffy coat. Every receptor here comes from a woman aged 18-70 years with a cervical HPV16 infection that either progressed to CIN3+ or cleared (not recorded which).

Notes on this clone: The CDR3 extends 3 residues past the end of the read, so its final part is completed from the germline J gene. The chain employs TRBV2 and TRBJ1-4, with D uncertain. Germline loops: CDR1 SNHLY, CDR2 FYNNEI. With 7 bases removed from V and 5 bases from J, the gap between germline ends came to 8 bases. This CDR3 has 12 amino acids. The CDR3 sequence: CASMGENEKLFF. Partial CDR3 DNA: TGTGCCAGCATGGGCGAAAATGAAAAA.

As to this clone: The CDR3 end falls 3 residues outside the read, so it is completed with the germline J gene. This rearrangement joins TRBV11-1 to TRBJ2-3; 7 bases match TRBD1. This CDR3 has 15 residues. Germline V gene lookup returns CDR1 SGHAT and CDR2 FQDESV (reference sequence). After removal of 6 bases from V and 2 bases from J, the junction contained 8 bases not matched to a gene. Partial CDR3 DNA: TGTGCCAGCAGAAAACGACAGGGTGACACAGATACG. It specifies CASRKRQGDTDT. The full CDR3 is CASRKRQGDTDTQYF.

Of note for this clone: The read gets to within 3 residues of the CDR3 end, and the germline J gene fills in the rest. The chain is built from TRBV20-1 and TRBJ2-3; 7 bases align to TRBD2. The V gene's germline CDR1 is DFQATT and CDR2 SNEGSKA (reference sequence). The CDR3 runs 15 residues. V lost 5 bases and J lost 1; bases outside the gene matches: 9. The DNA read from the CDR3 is TGCAGTGCTTGGGGACGGACTAGGGGCACAGATACG. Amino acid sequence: CSAWGRTRGTDT. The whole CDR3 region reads CSAWGRTRGTDTQYF.

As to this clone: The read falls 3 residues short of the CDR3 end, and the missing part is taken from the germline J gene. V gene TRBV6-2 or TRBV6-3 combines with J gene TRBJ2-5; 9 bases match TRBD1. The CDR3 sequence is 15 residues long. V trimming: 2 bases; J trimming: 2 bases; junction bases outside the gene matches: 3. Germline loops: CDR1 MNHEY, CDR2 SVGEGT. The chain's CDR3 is CASSYRDRVQETQYF. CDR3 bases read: TGTGCCAGCAGTTACAGGGACAGGGTGCAAGAGACC.

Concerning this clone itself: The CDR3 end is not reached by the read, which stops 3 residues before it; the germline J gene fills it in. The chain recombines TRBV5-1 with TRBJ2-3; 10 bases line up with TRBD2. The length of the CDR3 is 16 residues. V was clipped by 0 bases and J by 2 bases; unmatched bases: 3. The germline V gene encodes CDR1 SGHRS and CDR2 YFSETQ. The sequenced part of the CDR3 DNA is TGCGCCAGCAGCTTGGCCGGGACTAGCGCCACAGATACG. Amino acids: CASSLAGTSATDT. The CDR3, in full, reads CASSLAGTSATDTQYF.

The CDR3 loop reads CASSDRGVRNEQFF. The part of the CDR3 DNA that was read is TGTGCCAGCTCAGACAGGGGAGTCAGGAATGAG. The chain carries TRBV18 and TRBJ2-1; 8 bases map to TRBD1. The read ends 3 residues before the CDR3 terminus; that terminus is restored from the germline J gene. V shed 5 bases and J 7 bases; nucleotides not matched to a gene: 7. The CDR3 is made up of 14 amino acids. Germline values: CDR1 KGHSH, CDR2 LQKENI.

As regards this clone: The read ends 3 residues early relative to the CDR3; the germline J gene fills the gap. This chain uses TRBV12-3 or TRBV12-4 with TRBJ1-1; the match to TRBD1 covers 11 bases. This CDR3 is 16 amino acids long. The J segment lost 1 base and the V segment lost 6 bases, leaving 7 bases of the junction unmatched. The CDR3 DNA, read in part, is TGTGCCAGCAGGTTATCCGGGACAGGGGGGAACACTGAA. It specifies CASRLSGTGGNTE. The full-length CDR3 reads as CASRLSGTGGNTEAFF.

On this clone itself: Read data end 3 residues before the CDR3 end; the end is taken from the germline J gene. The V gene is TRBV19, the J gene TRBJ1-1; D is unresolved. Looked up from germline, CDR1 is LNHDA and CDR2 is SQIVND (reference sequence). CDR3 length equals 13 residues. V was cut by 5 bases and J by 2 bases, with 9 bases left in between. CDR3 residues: CASSLTINTEAFF. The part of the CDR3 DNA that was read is TGTGCCAGTAGTCTGACTATCAACACTGAA.

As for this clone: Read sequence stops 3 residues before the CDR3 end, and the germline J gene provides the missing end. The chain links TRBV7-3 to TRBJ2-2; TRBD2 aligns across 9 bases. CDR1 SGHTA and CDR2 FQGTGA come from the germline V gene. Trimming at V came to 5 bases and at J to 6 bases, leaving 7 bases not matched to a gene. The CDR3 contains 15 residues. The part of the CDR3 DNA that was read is TGTGCCAGCAGCGGCGGGGGGGCGGGACCCGGGGAG. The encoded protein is CASSGGGAGPGE. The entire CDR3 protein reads CASSGGGAGPGELFF.

The sequenced part of the CDR3 DNA is TGTGCCAGCAGCGTAATATCAGGGGCTGGCACTGAA. This codes for CASSVISGAGTE. The whole CDR3 reads CASSVISGAGTEAFF. The gene calls are TRBV7-9 and TRBJ1-1; maybe TRBD1 (6 bases). The read gets to within 3 residues of the CDR3 end, and the germline J gene fills in the rest. Germline V lookup: CDR1 SEHNR, CDR2 FQNEAQ (reference sequence). CDR3 length equals 15 residues. Trimming took off 5 bases at V and 4 bases at J, with 17 bases between the two ends.

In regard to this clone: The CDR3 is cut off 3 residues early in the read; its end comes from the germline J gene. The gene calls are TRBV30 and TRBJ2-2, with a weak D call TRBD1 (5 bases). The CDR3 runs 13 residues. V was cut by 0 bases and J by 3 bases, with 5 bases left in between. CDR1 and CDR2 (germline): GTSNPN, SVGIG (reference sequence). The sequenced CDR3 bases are TGTGCCTGGAGTGTAGGGGACACCGGGGAG. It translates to CAWSVGDTGE. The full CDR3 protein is CAWSVGDTGELFF.

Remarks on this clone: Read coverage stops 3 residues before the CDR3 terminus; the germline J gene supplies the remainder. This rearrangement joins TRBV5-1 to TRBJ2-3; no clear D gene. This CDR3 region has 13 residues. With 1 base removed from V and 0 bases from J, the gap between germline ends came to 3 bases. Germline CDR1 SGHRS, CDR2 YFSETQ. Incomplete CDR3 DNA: TGCGCCAGCAGCTTGCCAAGCACAGATACG. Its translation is CASSLPSTDT. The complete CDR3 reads CASSLPSTDTQYF. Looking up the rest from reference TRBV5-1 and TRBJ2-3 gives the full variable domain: KAGVTQTPRYLIKTRGQQVTLSCSPISGHRSVSWYQQTPGQGLQFLFEYFSETQRNKGNFPGRFSGRQFSNSRSEMNVSTLELGDSALYLCASSLPSTDTQYFGPGTRLTVL.

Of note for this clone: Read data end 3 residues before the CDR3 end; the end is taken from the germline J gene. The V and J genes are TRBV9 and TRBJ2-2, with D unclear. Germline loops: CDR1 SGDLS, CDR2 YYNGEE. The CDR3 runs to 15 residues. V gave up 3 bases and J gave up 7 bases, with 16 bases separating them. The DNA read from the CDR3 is TGTGCCAGCAGCGGCCGCCGTAGTTCTGTCGGGGAG. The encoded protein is CASSGRRSSVGE. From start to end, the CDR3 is CASSGRRSSVGELFF.

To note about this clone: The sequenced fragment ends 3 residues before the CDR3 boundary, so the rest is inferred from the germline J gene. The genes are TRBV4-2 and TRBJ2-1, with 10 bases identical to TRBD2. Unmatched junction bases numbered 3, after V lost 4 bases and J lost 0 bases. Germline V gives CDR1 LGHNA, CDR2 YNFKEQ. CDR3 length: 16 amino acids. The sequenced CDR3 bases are TGTGCCAGCAGCCTTAGCGGGGGGAGCTCCTACAATGAG. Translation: CASSLSGGSSYNE. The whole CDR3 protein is CASSLSGGSSYNEQFF.

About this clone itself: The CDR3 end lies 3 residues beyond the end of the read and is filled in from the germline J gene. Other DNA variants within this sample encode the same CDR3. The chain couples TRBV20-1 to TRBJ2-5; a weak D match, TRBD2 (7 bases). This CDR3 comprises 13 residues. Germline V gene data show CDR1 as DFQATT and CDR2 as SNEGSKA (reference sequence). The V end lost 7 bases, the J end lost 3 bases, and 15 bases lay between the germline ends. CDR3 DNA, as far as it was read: TGCAGTGTCCCACGGGGGGCCAAAGAGACC. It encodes CSVPRGAKET. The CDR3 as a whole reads CSVPRGAKETQYF.

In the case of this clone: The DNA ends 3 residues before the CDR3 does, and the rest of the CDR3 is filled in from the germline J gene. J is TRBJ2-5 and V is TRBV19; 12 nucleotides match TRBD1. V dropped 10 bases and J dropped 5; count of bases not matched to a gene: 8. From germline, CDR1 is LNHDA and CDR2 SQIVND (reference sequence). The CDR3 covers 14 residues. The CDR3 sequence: CATRGQGAFETQYF. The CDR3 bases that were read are TGTGCCACCCGGGGACAGGGGGCTTTTGAGACC.

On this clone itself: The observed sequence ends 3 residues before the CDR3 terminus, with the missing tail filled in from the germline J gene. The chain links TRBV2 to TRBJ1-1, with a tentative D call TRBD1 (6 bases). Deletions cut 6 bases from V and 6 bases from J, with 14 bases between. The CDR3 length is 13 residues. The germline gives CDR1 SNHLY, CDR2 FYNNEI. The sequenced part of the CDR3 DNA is TGTGCCAGCAGACACCCGGGGGGCCCTGAA. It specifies CASRHPGGPE. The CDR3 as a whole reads CASRHPGGPEAFF.

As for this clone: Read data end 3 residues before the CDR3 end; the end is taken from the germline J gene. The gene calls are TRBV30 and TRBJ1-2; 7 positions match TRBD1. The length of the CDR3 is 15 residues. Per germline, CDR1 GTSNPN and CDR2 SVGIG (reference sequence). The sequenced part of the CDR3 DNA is TGTGCCGGGGGCCGGGGACAGACCTCTCCTCGCGGC. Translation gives CAGGRGQTSPRG. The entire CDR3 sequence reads CAGGRGQTSPRGYTF. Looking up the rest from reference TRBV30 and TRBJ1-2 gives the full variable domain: SQTIHQWPATLVQPVGSPLSLECTVEGTSNPNLYWYRQAAGRGLQLLFYSVGIGQISSEVPQNLSASRPQDRQFILSSKKLLLSDSGFYLCAGGRGQTSPRGYTFGSGTRLTVV.

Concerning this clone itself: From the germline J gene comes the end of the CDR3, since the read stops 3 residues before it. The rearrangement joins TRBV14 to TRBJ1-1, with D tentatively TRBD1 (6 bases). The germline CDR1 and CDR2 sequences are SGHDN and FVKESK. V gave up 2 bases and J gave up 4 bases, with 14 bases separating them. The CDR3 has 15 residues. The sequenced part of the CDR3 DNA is TGTGCCAGCAGCCAAAACAGGGAAATACTCACTGAA. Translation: CASSQNREILTE. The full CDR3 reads CASSQNREILTEAFF. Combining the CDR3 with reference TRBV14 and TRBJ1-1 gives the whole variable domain EAGVTQFPSHSVIEKGQTVTLRCDPISGHDNLYWYRRVMGKEIKFLLHFVKESKQDESGMPNNRFLAERTGGTYSTLKVQPAELEDSGVYFCASSQNREILTEAFFGQGTRLTVV.

CDR3 bases read: TGCAGTGCTATCAGGGAAAGAGACGAAAAA. This sequence encodes CSAIRERDEK. The full CDR3 protein reads CSAIRERDEKLFF. The rearrangement links TRBV20-1 to TRBJ1-4; D is possibly TRBD1 (5 bases). Coverage ceases 3 residues before the CDR3 finishes, and the germline J gene fills in the end. Per germline, CDR1 DFQATT and CDR2 SNEGSKA (reference sequence). The germline V and J ends were trimmed by 4 bases and 8 bases, with 14 bases remaining between them. The CDR3 contains 13 residues.

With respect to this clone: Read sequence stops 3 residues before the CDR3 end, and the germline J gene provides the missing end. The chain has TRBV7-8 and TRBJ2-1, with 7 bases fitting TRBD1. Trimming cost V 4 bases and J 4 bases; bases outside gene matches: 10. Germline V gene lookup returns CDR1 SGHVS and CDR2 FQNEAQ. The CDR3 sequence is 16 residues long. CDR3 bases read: TGTGCCAGCAGCTCCTTGACAGGGCCCTCTTACAATGAG. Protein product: CASSSLTGPSYNE. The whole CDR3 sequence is CASSSLTGPSYNEQFF. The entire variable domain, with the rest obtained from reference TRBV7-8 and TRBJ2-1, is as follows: GAGVSQSPRYKVAKRGQDVALRCDPISGHVSLFWYQQALGQGPEFLTYFQNEAQLDKSGLPSDRFFAERPEGSVSTLKIQRTQQEDSAVYLCASSSLTGPSYNEQFFGPGTRLTVL.

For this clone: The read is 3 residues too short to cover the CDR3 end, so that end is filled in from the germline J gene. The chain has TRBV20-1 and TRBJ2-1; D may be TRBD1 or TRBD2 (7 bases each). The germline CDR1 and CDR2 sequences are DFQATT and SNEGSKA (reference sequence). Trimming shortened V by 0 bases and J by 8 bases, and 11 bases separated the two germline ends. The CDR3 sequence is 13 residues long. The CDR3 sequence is CSAREGGGDEQFF. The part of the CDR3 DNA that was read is TGCAGTGCTAGAGAGGGAGGGGGCGATGAG.

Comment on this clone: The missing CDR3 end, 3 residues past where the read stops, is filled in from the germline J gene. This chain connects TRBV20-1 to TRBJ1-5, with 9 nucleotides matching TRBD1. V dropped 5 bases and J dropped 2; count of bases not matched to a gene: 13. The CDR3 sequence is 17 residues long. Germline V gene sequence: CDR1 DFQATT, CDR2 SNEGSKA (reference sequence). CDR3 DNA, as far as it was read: TGCAGTGCTCCCCCGGGACAGGGCCCTTGGGGCAATCAGCCC. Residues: CSAPPGQGPWGNQP. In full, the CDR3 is CSAPPGQGPWGNQPQHF.

The CDR3 sequence: CASSLSLAGDGQYF. The sequenced part of the CDR3 DNA is TGTGCCAGCAGCTTATCCCTGGCAGGGGATGGT. J is TRBJ2-4 and V is TRBV7-2; weak D call: TRBD1 (6 bases). The DNA ends 3 residues before the CDR3 does, and the rest of the CDR3 is filled in from the germline J gene. CDR3 length: 14 amino acids. Per germline, CDR1 SGHTA and CDR2 FQGNSA.